This TCR beta chain was profiled in a study of tumor-infiltrating lymphocytes in oesophageal squamous cell carcinoma (dated by TCRdb to about 2016). This clonotype was detected only a few times. Its antigen specificity is not known. Per-nucleotide qualities are absent, and no much larger clonotype sits a single base away. The receptor library was made with PCR. Sequencer: Illumina HiSeq 2000. In TCRdb, the public reads were trimmed at Q25 with fastp and aligned with MiXCR, with productive beta chains retained. One record per CDR3 amino acid sequence lists the most common genes and DNA. The sample has about 13,000 distinct CDR3 sequences on record, less than 65% of them singletons. The ten largest clones represent 36% of the sample. CDR1 and CDR2 (SGHAT, FQDESV) derive from the germline V gene (reference sequence). From its cysteine to its phenylalanine, the CDR3 spans 14 amino acids. Only the CDR3 portion is preserved as DNA: 42 bases, with reading frame beginning at the first base. V is shortened by 5 bases, J by 8 bases, and the region joining them spans 16 bases.

The TCR sequence derives from a male donor with esophageal squamous cell carcinoma. The rearrangement combines TRBV11-1 with TRBJ2-1; TRBD2 might be the D gene, on 5 matching bases. The sequencing input was esophageal tumor tissue. The CDR3 protein is CASSGDGVLDEQFF. Here is the DNA: TGTGCCAGCAGCGGAGACGGGGTTTTGGATGAGCAGTTCTTC. Full variable domain (CDR3 extended with the reference TRBV11-1 and TRBJ2-1 proteins): EAEVAQSPRYKITEKSQAVAFWCDPISGHATLYWYRQILGQGPELLVQFQDESVVDDSQLPKDRFSAERLKGVDSTLKIQPAELGDSAMYLCASSGDGVLDEQFFGPGTRLTVL.